This record concerns one TCR beta chain sequence. This clone's antigen is unknown. No qualities accompany the bases; no much larger clone lies one base away. The reads were generated on an Illumina HiSeq 2500. TCR beta libraries were prepared by quantitative 5'-RACE with molecular barcodes. The authors' analysis ran thus. To identify disease-linked TCR variants, a new computational method was used, one built on a probabilistic model of VDJ rearrangement. TCRdb trimmed the raw reads at Q25, called clones with MiXCR and kept productive beta chains. CDR3 protein duplicates are merged, each entry listing the most common genes and DNA. For this entry, the V and J calls and clone size follow TCRdb and not the study's own pipeline. Across this sample there are roughly 160,000 distinct CDR3 sequences, with 9.8% seen only once. Around 16% of the sample comes from the top ten. V lost 4 bases and J lost 2 bases; the stretch between them is 14 bases long. Counted from cysteine to phenylalanine, this CDR3 has 16 amino acids. The kept DNA is CDR3 alone, 48 bases in frame from the first base. According to the germline V gene (reference sequence), CDR1 reads SGHAT and CDR2 reads FQDESV.

This record belongs to a study of CD8 T cells in ankylosing spondylitis (dated by TCRdb to 2015 to 2018). Some background on the complete study: T cell receptor beta repertoires were profiled in healthy donors and ankylosing spondylitis patients so that disease-linked TCR variants could be found. In total, the full study cohort was made up of approximately 99 healthy donors and 25 or so ankylosing spondylitis patients. Samples of peripheral blood were taken, and for ankylosing spondylitis patients, synovial fluid was collected as well.

General study outcomes and caveats: Some motif variants were previously reported in synovial fluid and blood of reactive arthritis patients, suggesting common disease-initiation mechanisms. The disease-linked clones were reported to be significantly enriched in matched synovial fluid samples from ankylosing spondylitis patients. Blood from ankylosing spondylitis patients appeared to be characterized by a TCR beta motif made up of fewer than ten highly homologous amino acid variants. A CD8+ phenotype was shown by the disease-linked clones, which were found at relatively low frequencies in peripheral blood.

Sequences were obtained from blood, either unsorted or a sorted T cell fraction (not recorded which). This TCR was sampled from a female donor with ankylosing spondylitis or in good health (not recorded which). Here the chain combines TRBV11-1 and TRBJ2-2, with the D gene not clear enough to name. The DNA sequence is as follows: TGTGCCAGCAGCTCTCCCGAGAGATTTAACACCGGGGAGCTGTTTTTT. This gives the protein CASSSPERFNTGELFF. Full variable domain (CDR3 extended with the reference TRBV11-1 and TRBJ2-2 proteins): EAEVAQSPRYKITEKSQAVAFWCDPISGHATLYWYRQILGQGPELLVQFQDESVVDDSQLPKDRFSAERLKGVDSTLKIQPAELGDSAMYLCASSSPERFNTGELFFGEGSRLTVL.